This T cell receptor (beta chain) is drawn from a study of blood T cell repertoires in COVID-19. Study information: Researchers got acute and convalescent COVID-19 samples from the United States, Italy and Spain. PBMCs, B-cell-depleted T cells, or T cells were the source of the cDNA or gDNA that made up the material.

Per the original data handling: Nucleated cell counts were estimated from reference gene primer amplification. Generated by immunoSEQ multiplex PCR, the TCRdb table keeps only in-frame clones and is missing some. V, J and clone size are taken as reported in that table, and D and trimming were inferred from the DNA itself. Counted here are a few hundred thousand clones, approximately 86% occurring once; the ten biggest clones make up around 3.1%. The V and J ends lost 0 bases and 7 bases, in that order; junction bases with no gene match: 9. The length of the CDR3 is 16 residues. Looked up from germline, CDR1 is LGHNA and CDR2 is YSLEER.

The receptor was isolated from a man between 60 and 75 years old with acute or convalescent COVID-19. The V and J genes are TRBV4-3 and TRBJ2-1; 7 positions match TRBD2. Sequenced material: peripheral blood. The CDR3 nucleotides are TGCGCCAGCAGCCAAGAAACGGGGGGAGGAGTGAATGAGCAGTTCTTC. Its protein is CASSQETGGGVNEQFF.